These 23 T cell receptor beta chains were all obtained from the same sample, sequenced in a study of T cells after yellow fever vaccination. MiXCR, run by TCRdb on the 5' RACE reads, gives a single entry per CDR3 protein. This table has some 670,000 distinct CDR3 sequences, around 12% appearing once. Sequencing was performed on PBMCs, taken on the day of the yellow fever booster vaccination. The receptors were gathered from a young man who received the YFV17D yellow fever vaccine.

This clonotype showed up just a few times. The rearrangement links TRBV7-2 to TRBJ2-7; weak D call: TRBD1 (6 bases). Germline CDR1 reads SGHTA; CDR2 reads FQGNSA. With 5 bases removed from V and 0 bases from J, the gap between germline ends came to 17 bases. The CDR3 totals 16 residues. In DNA, the CDR3 is TGTGCCAGCAGCATAACAGGGTCCCGTAGCTCCTACGAGCAGTACTTC. It specifies CASSITGSRSSYEQYF.

The rearrangement uses TRBV29-1 and TRBJ2-7; TRBD2 is a possible D gene (6 bases). Germline loops: CDR1 SQVTM, CDR2 ANQGSEA. The ends were cut back, 4 bases at V and 5 bases at J, with 18 bases in the middle. The CDR3 loop spans 14 amino acids. This chain's CDR3 is CSVGERVLRDEQYF. CDR3 nucleotide sequence: TGCAGCGTTGGTGAGCGGGTCCTCAGGGACGAGCAGTACTTC.

V gene TRBV28 combines with J gene TRBJ2-7; TRBD2 matches 8 bases. Germline V CDR1 and CDR2: MDHEN, SYDVKM. The CDR3 runs 14 residues. V dropped 10 bases and J dropped 7; count of bases not matched to a gene: 15. CDR3 residues: CAIRGGSGIREQYF. The CDR3 bases are TGTGCCATCCGGGGGGGTAGCGGGATCCGAGAGCAGTACTTC.

The gene calls are TRBV18 and TRBJ2-3, with no clear D. CDR1 and CDR2 from the germline V gene are KGHSH and LQKENI. This CDR3 is 14 amino acids long. The ends were cut back, 4 bases at V and 1 base at J, with 9 bases in the middle. Here the CDR3 reads CASSRTWGTDTQYF. The CDR3 DNA is TGTGCCAGCTCACGGACCTGGGGCACAGATACGCAGTATTTT.

A few counts support this clonotype. The J gene is TRBJ2-5, the V gene TRBV29-1, with a possible D match to TRBD2 (6 bases). The CDR3 length is 13 residues. The germline V and J ends were trimmed by 3 bases and 7 bases, with 15 bases remaining between them. Per the germline V gene, CDR1 is SQVTM and CDR2 is ANQGSEA. This CDR3 is CSVDGGMMVTQYF. The DNA for the CDR3 is TGCAGCGTTGATGGCGGGATGATGGTGACCCAGTACTTC.

The chain is built from TRBV6-2 or TRBV6-3 and TRBJ1-6, with D possibly being TRBD1 (6 bases). This CDR3 has 13 amino acids. The germline V gene encodes CDR1 MNHEY and CDR2 SVGEGT. Deletions cut 7 bases from V and 10 bases from J, with 14 bases between. The CDR3 is CASTDPGVSPLHF. The CDR3 region has the DNA TGTGCCAGCACGGATCCAGGGGTATCACCCCTCCACTTT.

This clonotype was seen more than once but under ten times. The V and J genes are TRBV20-1 and TRBJ2-2; 7 bases align to TRBD2. The CDR3 has 15 amino acids. V was clipped by 2 bases and J by 3 bases; unmatched bases: 6. The germline gives CDR1 DFQATT, CDR2 SNEGSKA (reference sequence). CDR3 protein: CSARKAGSDTGELFF. In DNA, the CDR3 is TGCAGTGCTAGAAAAGCGGGATCAGACACCGGGGAGCTGTTTTTT.

The V and J genes are TRBV7-2 and TRBJ2-1, with D tentatively TRBD2 (5 bases). Germline V gene data show CDR1 as SGHTA and CDR2 as FQGNSA. This CDR3 region has 13 residues. CDR3 protein: CASRAAPSDEQFF. DNA for the CDR3: TGTGCTTCGCGGGCAGCTCCTTCCGATGAGCAGTTCTTC.

The chain employs TRBV5-1 and TRBJ2-7; D not resolved. The CDR3 is 13 residues long. CDR1 and CDR2 (germline): SGHRS, YFSETQ. With 7 bases removed from V and 5 bases from J, the gap between germline ends came to 16 bases. Here the CDR3 reads CASSIGLWDEQYF. DNA for the CDR3: TGCGCCAGCTCCATCGGCCTTTGGGACGAGCAGTACTTC.

The CDR3: CAISGALNSPTDTQYF. CDR3 in DNA: TGTGCCATCAGTGGTGCACTAAATTCTCCCACAGATACGCAGTATTTT. V gene TRBV10-3 combines with J gene TRBJ2-3; no clear D gene. Germline CDR1 ENHRY, CDR2 SYGVKD. Trimming pared 4 bases from V and 2 bases from J, leaving 16 bases between. This CDR3 contains 16 residues.

The chain links TRBV5-6 to TRBJ2-1; D perhaps matches TRBD2 (5 bases). V was clipped by 2 bases and J by 6 bases, with 9 bases between them. The germline CDR1 and CDR2 sequences are SGHDT and YYEEEE. This CDR3 region has 13 residues. The CDR3 nucleotides are TGTGCCAGCAGCTTCGGGAACACCAATGAGCAGTTCTTC. Protein product: CASSFGNTNEQFF.

This clonotype was picked up a small number of times. V gene TRBV15 combines with J gene TRBJ2-1; 11 bases fit TRBD2. This CDR3 spans 15 amino acids. Germline CDR1 LNHNV, CDR2 YYDKDF (reference sequence). V was clipped by 5 bases and J by 6 bases; unmatched bases: 6. CDR3: CATSASSGRLNEQFF. CDR3 coding DNA: TGTGCCACCAGCGCCTCTAGCGGGAGGCTCAATGAGCAGTTCTTC.

For this clonotype: This may stem from a read error, because a much larger clone lies one nucleotide away. The chain joins TRBV7-2 to TRBJ2-3; D possibly corresponds to TRBD1 (6 bases). Trimming shortened V by 4 bases and J by 8 bases, and 16 bases separated the two germline ends. Germline CDR1 reads SGHTA; CDR2 reads FQGNSA. The CDR3 consists of 14 residues. The DNA of the CDR3 is TGTGCCAGCAGCTCAGTGGGGGCGGTGGGTACGCAGTATTTT. The encoded protein is CASSSVGAVGTQYF. The whole variable domain, remainder taken from reference TRBV7-2 and TRBJ2-3, is GAGVSQSPSNKVTEKGKDVELRCDPISGHTALYWYRQSLGQGLEFLIYFQGNSAPDKSGLPSDRFSAERTGGSVSTLTIQRTQQEDSAVYLCASSSVGAVGTQYFGPGTRLTVL.

This clonotype turned up a few times. V and J are TRBV3-1 and TRBJ2-7; D call uncertain. The CDR3 loop spans 14 amino acids. The V end lost 1 base, the J end lost 2 bases, and 9 bases lay between the germline ends. The germline V gene has CDR1 LGHDT and CDR2 YNNKEL (reference sequence). CDR3 loop: CASSQGLITYEQYF. CDR3 DNA: TGTGCCAGCAGCCAAGGGTTAATCACCTACGAGCAGTACTTC.

This chain connects TRBV4-3 to TRBJ1-1; D gene ambiguous. Looked up from germline, CDR1 is LGHNA and CDR2 is YSLEER. This CDR3 has 15 amino acids. Trimming stripped 0 bases from V and 1 base from J, with 9 bases between. The CDR3 spells CASSQDGLSNTEAFF. The DNA for the CDR3 is TGCGCCAGCAGCCAAGATGGGTTGTCGAACACTGAAGCTTTCTTT.

This rearrangement joins TRBV25-1 to TRBJ2-1, with 9 positions matching TRBD2. V dropped 6 bases and J dropped 8; count of bases not matched to a gene: 5. The germline V gene has CDR1 MGHDK and CDR2 SYGVNS. This CDR3 region has 13 residues. The DNA of the CDR3 is TGTGCCAGCAGGGTTAGCGGGAGCGATGAGCAGTTCTTC. Its translation is CASRVSGSDEQFF.

The chain is built from TRBV18 and TRBJ1-4; D gene uncertain. This CDR3 has 15 residues. The ends were cut back, 6 bases at V and 3 bases at J, with 14 bases in the middle. In germline, CDR1 is KGHSH, CDR2 LQKENI. The CDR3 DNA is TGTGCCAGCTCGTCCCCGGGGTCGGCTAATGAAAAACTGTTTTTT. Translation gives CASSSPGSANEKLFF. Filled out from reference TRBV18 and TRBJ1-4, the complete variable domain reads NAGVMQNPRHLVRRRGQEARLRCSPMKGHSHVYWYRQLPEEGLKFMVYLQKENIIDESGMPKERFSAEFPKEGPSILRIQQVVRGDSAAYFCASSSPGSANEKLFFGSGTQLSVL.

This rearrangement joins TRBV7-2 to TRBJ2-5, with D maybe TRBD1 (6 bases). There are 14 residues in the CDR3. Trimming removed 4 bases from V and 0 bases from J, with 9 bases in between. CDR1 SGHTA and CDR2 FQGNSA come from the germline V gene. The chain's CDR3 is CASSSWTDQETQYF. CDR3 coding DNA: TGTGCCAGCAGCTCGTGGACAGACCAAGAGACCCAGTACTTC.

This clonotype was detected a few times. J is TRBJ2-1 and V is TRBV20-1; D gene ambiguous. The CDR3 sequence is 14 residues long. Germline-derived CDR1 and CDR2 are DFQATT and SNEGSKA (reference sequence). The V and J ends lost 3 bases and 0 bases respectively, with 9 bases between them. The CDR3 DNA sequence: TGCAGTGCTAGCGAGAGGAGCTCCTACAATGAGCAGTTCTTC. Amino acids: CSASERSSYNEQFF.

A few counts support this clonotype. The chain carries TRBV5-4 and TRBJ1-2; the D is unclear. CDR3 length: 12 amino acids. Trimming pared 4 bases from V and 6 bases from J, leaving 10 bases between. Germline lookup yields CDR1 SGHNT and CDR2 YYREEE (reference sequence). The CDR3 coding sequence is TGTGCCAGCAGCAAAGACGGGAATGGCTACACCTTC. Its translation is CASSKDGNGYTF.

The chain has TRBV6-1 and TRBJ2-1, with 9 bases lining up with TRBD2. V shed 5 bases, J shed 7 bases, and the junction held 15 bases outside the gene matches. CDR1 MNHNS and CDR2 SASEGT come from the germline V gene. CDR3 size: 17 residues. The CDR3 DNA sequence: TGTGCCAGCAGTCGTCGGGTGTTAGCGGGAGCCTTTAATGAGCAGTTCTTC. Translation gives CASSRRVLAGAFNEQFF.

The chain carries TRBV6-4 and TRBJ2-1; 10 nucleotides agree with TRBD2. V lost 7 bases to trimming and J lost 8 bases; unmatched junction nucleotides: 14. This CDR3 is built from 16 residues. CDR1 MRHNA and CDR2 SNTAGT come from the germline V gene. CDR3 DNA sequence: TGTGCCAGCACCCCAACCCCGGGACTAGCGAGGGATGAGCAGTTCTTC. Amino acids: CASTPTPGLARDEQFF.

The CDR3: CASSMTADYGYTF. In DNA form, the CDR3 reads TGCGCCAGCAGCATGACAGCGGACTATGGCTACACCTTC. V is TRBV5-1 and J is TRBJ1-2; D might be TRBD1 (5 bases). The length of the CDR3 is 13 residues. Germline V gene lookup returns CDR1 SGHRS and CDR2 YFSETQ. Trimming stripped 4 bases from V and 3 bases from J, with 10 bases between.